This is a list of T cell receptor beta chains from one sample in a study of blood T cell repertoires in COVID-19. Sequencing used immunoSEQ multiplex PCR; TCRdb keeps in-frame clones, though not all of them. The data contain under 200,000 clones, about 83% of them singletons. The sequenced sample consisted of peripheral blood. All receptors come from a man aged 18 to 29 with active or convalescent COVID-19. Both conserved end residues are part of each CDR3. The D gene is left open where the match is weak. For some rows the clone size is stated as once, few or many, or as a class when expanded; others skip it.

TRBD1	TRBJ2-7	.	TRBV30	TGTGCCTGGAGTGCGACAGGGGGCATGGACGAGCAGTACTTC	CAWSATGGMDEQYF
TRBD2	TRBJ2-7	.	TRBV20-1	TGCAGTGCCAGTGGACTGGCGGGAGGGGGCCTCGAGCAGTACTTC	CSASGLAGGGLEQYF
TRBD1	TRBJ1-5	.	TRBV2	TGTGCCAGCAGCGGGAGACAGGGGGGTTTGGGTCAGCCCCAGCATTTT	CASSGRQGGLGQPQHF
.	TRBJ1-1	.	TRBV12-3/TRBV12-4	TGTGCCAGCAGCCTCGGGGTGGACACTGAAGCTTTCTTT	CASSLGVDTEAFF
TRBD2	TRBJ2-1	.	TRBV5-1	TGCGCCAGCAGCTTGACTAGCGGGAGGGCCCTAGGGTCCTACAATGAGCAGTTCTTC	CASSLTSGRALGSYNEQFF
.	TRBJ1-5	.	TRBV19	TGTGCCAGTAGTATAGGTGATACAGGGTTGCAGCCCCAGCATTTT	CASSIGDTGLQPQHF
TRBD1	TRBJ1-5	once	TRBV7-3	TGTGCCAGCAGCTTAATGGGACAGAAGAATCAGCCCCAGCATTTT	CASSLMGQKNQPQHF
TRBD1	TRBJ1-1	.	TRBV10-3	TGTGCCACGACAGGGGGGTTCACTGAAGCTTTCTTT	CATTGGFTEAFF
.	TRBJ1-6	.	TRBV7-9	TGTGCCAGCAGCTTAGACTGGGGGAGGGCATGGAATTCACCCCTCCACTTT	CASSLDWGRAWNSPLHF
.	TRBJ1-2	.	TRBV27	TGTGCCAGCAGTTCCCTATACGGTCTCTATGGCTACACCTTC	CASSSLYGLYGYTF
.	TRBJ1-2	.	TRBV27	TGTGCCAGCAGCTACCTCGGGACTGAACACTATGGCTACACCTTC	CASSYLGTEHYGYTF
.	TRBJ2-3	.	TRBV27	TGTGCCAGCAGTTTGGTAGGCAGCGGGTTTAGCACAGATACGCAGTATTTT	CASSLVGSGFSTDTQYF
TRBD1	TRBJ2-2	.	TRBV5-1	TGCGCCAGCAGGGTCGGACAGGGAAGCACCGGGGAGCTGTTTTTT	CASRVGQGSTGELFF
.	TRBJ1-3	.	TRBV30	TGTGCCTGGAATGCTGGGGGGAACTCTGGAAACACCATATATTTT	CAWNAGGNSGNTIYF
TRBD1	TRBJ2-7	.	TRBV19	TGTGCCAGTAGGTCCCCGACAGGGCTCTCGGGCGAGCAGTACTTC	CASRSPTGLSGEQYF
.	TRBJ2-3	.	TRBV19	TGTGCCAGTAGACGACTCACGGGCACAGATACGCAGTATTTT	CASRRLTGTDTQYF
.	TRBJ1-1	.	TRBV5-1	TGCGCCAGCAGCTTATTTACCGGGACTCCAATTGAAGCTTTCTTT	CASSLFTGTPIEAFF
.	TRBJ1-3	.	TRBV19	TGTGCCAGTAGTGTTAACCGGGACATCGGAAACACCATATATTTT	CASSVNRDIGNTIYF
TRBD2	TRBJ2-1	.	TRBV6-6	TGTGCCAGCATGGCGGGACTACCTTACAATGAGCAGTTCTTC	CASMAGLPYNEQFF
TRBD1	TRBJ1-5	once	TRBV6-5	TGTGCCAGCAGTCTGGGACAGGGAGGTCAGCCCCAGCATTTT	CASSLGQGGQPQHF
.	TRBJ1-5	few	TRBV19	TGTGCCAGTAGTACACGAACAACAGGGTACAGTCAGCCCCAGCATTTT	CASSTRTTGYSQPQHF
TRBD2	TRBJ2-4	.	TRBV7-3	TGTGCCAGCAGCTTAGAGGGACTAGCGGGAGGGCTGGCCAAAAACATTCAGTACTTC	CASSLEGLAGGLAKNIQYF
.	TRBJ2-1	few	TRBV20-1	TGCAGTGCTATGAGGCATGAGCAGTTCTTC	CSAMRHEQFF
.	TRBJ1-6	.	TRBV29-1	TGCAGCGTTCTGCAGGGGACTAATTCACCCCTCCACTTT	CSVLQGTNSPLHF
TRBD2	TRBJ2-1	.	TRBV5-6	TGTGCCAGCAGCCGGACTAGCGGGGGCTCGGATGAGCAGTTCTTC	CASSRTSGGSDEQFF
TRBD2	TRBJ2-1	.	TRBV5-1	TGCGCCAGCAGCCCACCTGGACTAGCGGGGAAAAACAATGAGCAGTTCTTC	CASSPPGLAGKNNEQFF
.	TRBJ1-5	.	TRBV5-6	TGTGCCAGCAGCTTGAGGGGGTTTAGCAATCAGCCCCAGCATTTT	CASSLRGFSNQPQHF
TRBD1	TRBJ1-6	.	TRBV18	TGTGCCAGCTCACCGTTGGGGCAGGGGGCTTCACCCCTCCACTTT	CASSPLGQGASPLHF
TRBD2	TRBJ2-5	.	TRBV15	TGTGCCACCAGCAGAGGACTAGCGGGGGGATCGGAGACCCAGTACTTC	CATSRGLAGGSETQYF
TRBD1	TRBJ1-2	once	TRBV18	TGTGCCAGCTCACCAGAGACAGGGGTCTATGGCTACACCTTC	CASSPETGVYGYTF
TRBD2	TRBJ2-7	.	TRBV11-2	TGTGCCAGCAGCTTAGATTCCTGGGGGGGACTAGCGGGAGACGAGCAGTACTTC	CASSLDSWGGLAGDEQYF
.	TRBJ1-2	.	TRBV29-1	TGCAGCGTTGATCCCGGCAGGGCCGGCTACACCTTC	CSVDPGRAGYTF
TRBD1	TRBJ2-5	.	TRBV5-1	TGCGCCAGCAGCTTGGGACAGGGGGCGGGCGAGACCCAGTACTTC	CASSLGQGAGETQYF
TRBD2	TRBJ2-7	few	TRBV30	TGTGCCTGGAGTGTAACTGCGGGAGTCTACGAGCAGTACTTC	CAWSVTAGVYEQYF
TRBD1	TRBJ1-4	.	TRBV4-3	TGCGCCAGCAGCCAAGACGGGACAGGTCGTGAAAAACTGTTTTTT	CASSQDGTGREKLFF
TRBD1	TRBJ1-1	.	TRBV9	TGTGCCAGCAGCCCGTACCCCACAGGGGGAAGAGCTTTCTTT	CASSPYPTGGRAFF
TRBD1	TRBJ1-5	.	TRBV2	TGTGCCAGCAGTGAGGCAGGGGGTTACAATCAGCCCCAGCATTTT	CASSEAGGYNQPQHF
TRBD1	TRBJ1-5	.	TRBV6-5	TGTGCCAGCAGCAGACAGGGCGATCAGCCCCAGCATTTT	CASSRQGDQPQHF
TRBD1	TRBJ1-3	.	TRBV19	TGTGCCAGTACCACTACCGGGACAGGGGTGGTAGACACCATATATTTT	CASTTTGTGVVDTIYF
TRBD1	TRBJ1-1	.	TRBV18	TGTGCCAGCTCTCAAGACAGGGGGCTGGTCACTGAAGCTTTCTTT	CASSQDRGLVTEAFF
.	TRBJ1-1	.	TRBV28	TGTGCCAGCCTCCGGAGGTCTGAAGCTTTCTTT	CASLRRSEAFF
.	TRBJ1-4	.	TRBV29-1	TGCAGCGTTGTCAGCGGGGGATGGGATGAAAAACTGTTTTTT	CSVVSGGWDEKLFF
.	TRBJ2-4	.	TRBV28	TGTGCCAGCAGTGGGCTAGCCAAAAACATTCAGTACTTC	CASSGLAKNIQYF
.	TRBJ1-2	.	TRBV18	TGTGCCAGCTCACCACCGTTGGGCTCGGGGGGCTACACCTTC	CASSPPLGSGGYTF
.	TRBJ1-3	.	TRBV30	TGTGCCTGGGCAAGACAGGCTAGCTCTGGAAACACCATATATTTT	CAWARQASSGNTIYF
.	TRBJ1-1	few	TRBV7-9	TGTGCCAGCAGCCCCAAGAGGGTGCAGATAAGAATCACTGAAGCTTTCTTT	CASSPKRVQIRITEAFF
.	TRBJ1-1	.	TRBV2	TGTGCCTCAACCCGGGAGCCGGACACTGAAGCTTTCTTT	CASTREPDTEAFF